This entry lists 6 T cell receptor beta chains sequenced from one sample in a study of T cell responses to AZD1222 COVID-19 vaccine. Produced via immunoSEQ multiplex PCR; TCRdb's table is partial and in-frame only. The repertoire consists of approximately 190,000 clones, with approximately 91% occurring once and the leading ten covering roughly 0.98%. Sequencing used peripheral blood, obtained on day 0 of AZD1222 vaccination. The source is an adult in good health.

The gene calls are TRBV4-3 and TRBJ2-1, with 9 bases matching TRBD1. With 0 bases clipped from V and 8 bases from J, the junction kept 5 bases outside the gene matches. CDR3 length: 15 amino acids. Germline V gives CDR1 LGHNA, CDR2 YSLEER. Here the CDR3 reads CASSQEGRDRDEQFF. The CDR3 bases are TGCGCCAGCAGCCAAGAAGGGAGGGACAGGGATGAGCAGTTCTTC.

The V and J genes are TRBV6-5 and TRBJ2-1; D could derive from TRBD1 or TRBD2 (5 bases each). Between the trimmed V and J ends, which lost 4 bases and 7 bases, there was a span of 14 bases. Germline CDR1 is MNHEY and CDR2 is SVGAGI. The CDR3 length is 14 residues. The CDR3 DNA reads TGTGCCAGCAGTTCTCCGGGGCCCAAGAATGAGCAGTTCTTC. As protein: CASSSPGPKNEQFF.

The J gene is TRBJ2-1, the V gene TRBV2; no definite D call. CDR1 is SNHLY and CDR2 is FYNNEI in the germline V gene. Between the trimmed V and J ends, which lost 6 bases and 2 bases, there was a span of 2 bases. This CDR3 spans 11 amino acids. CDR3 region: CASRPYNEQFF. The CDR3 nucleotides read TGTGCCAGCAGACCCTACAATGAGCAGTTCTTC.

The chain carries TRBV4-1 and TRBJ1-5, with D hard to call. The V end was cut by 5 bases, the J end by 7 bases, with 12 bases between. The CDR3 is made up of 13 amino acids. CDR1 and CDR2 (germline): MGHRA, YSYEKL. The CDR3 protein is CASSYSGGQPQHF. Written as DNA, the CDR3 is TGCGCCAGCAGCTATAGTGGTGGACAGCCCCAGCATTTT.

The V call is TRBV11-2, the J call TRBJ1-2; 9 bases map to TRBD1. CDR1 is SGHAT, CDR2 FQNNGV, per germline. The CDR3 has 15 amino acids. J gave up 8 bases and V 2 bases, and 9 bases lay outside the gene matches. In nucleotides, the CDR3 is TGTGCCAGCAGCTTACGGCGGGACAGGGAGGAGGGCTACACCTTC. As protein: CASSLRRDREEGYTF.

V usage is TRBV6-5 and J usage is TRBJ1-1; D unresolved. This CDR3 spans 16 amino acids. Germline lookup yields CDR1 MNHEY and CDR2 SVGAGI. Trimming shortened V by 3 bases and J by 3 bases, and 17 bases separated the two germline ends. This CDR3 reads CASSYRALRSDTEAFF. CDR3 nucleotide sequence: TGTGCCAGCAGTTATAGAGCGTTGAGGTCGGACACTGAAGCTTTCTTT.